The 9 T cell receptor beta chains in this list originate from one sample, sequenced in a study of regulatory T cells in long-lasting Graves disease. The authors built TCR beta libraries using iRepertoire HTBI primers and Arm-PCR of CDR3 regions. TCRdb re-called the multiplex PCR reads with MiXCR, one entry per CDR3 protein. Seen here are 400,000 to 500,000 distinct CDR3 sequences, approximately 22% observed once, and the top ten hold approximately 14%. Time point indicated: persistent/refractory GD, antithyroid drugs over 5 years with positive TRAb. Following extraction of RNA from PBMCs, that RNA was used to make the TCR library. Sample: peripheral blood mononuclear cells (PBMCs), taken when the disease was refractory, from a patient treated with antithyroid drugs. All receptors derive from a female donor with Graves disease.

The rearrangement joins TRBV18 to TRBJ2-3; 11 nucleotides align to TRBD1. The V segment lost 3 bases and the J segment 2 bases; nucleotides outside the gene matches: 4. The CDR3 length is 16 residues. Germline assignment: CDR1 KGHSH and CDR2 LQKENI. The CDR3 bases are TGTGCCAGCTCACCTTTGGACAGGGGGCTCACAGATACGCAGTATTTT. Translation: CASSPLDRGLTDTQYF.

Here the CDR3 DNA reads TGTGCCAGCAGCGTAGAAGCGGGGGCGAACACCGGGGAGCTGTTTTTT. As protein: CASSVEAGANTGELFF. The rearrangement joins TRBV9 to TRBJ2-2; 8 bases align to TRBD2. This CDR3 has 16 amino acids. CDR1 is SGDLS, CDR2 YYNGEE, per germline. Trimming at V came to 0 bases and at J to 0 bases, leaving 1 base not matched to a gene.

In nucleotides, the CDR3 is TGCAGCGTTGTCTGGGCGGGAGGAAGCACAGATACGCAGTATTTT. Its protein is CSVVWAGGSTDTQYF. The chain is built from TRBV29-1 and TRBJ2-3; 8 bases are a match to TRBD2. Per the germline V gene, CDR1 is SQVTM and CDR2 is ANQGSEA. Trimming took 4 bases from V and 0 from J; bases not matched to a gene: 6. The CDR3 contains 15 residues.

The V and J genes are TRBV2 and TRBJ2-3; 13 bases agree with TRBD2. Germline V gene sequence: CDR1 SNHLY, CDR2 FYNNEI. Germline trimming cut 4 bases from V and 4 bases from J; bases unmatched to any gene: 11. The CDR3 loop spans 18 amino acids. The CDR3 protein is CASSGKLGLAGDPDTQYF. The DNA of the CDR3 is TGTGCCAGCAGTGGAAAGTTAGGACTAGCGGGGGATCCAGATACGCAGTATTTT.

V is TRBV19 and J is TRBJ2-1, with D perhaps given as TRBD1 or TRBD2 (5 bases each). This CDR3 comprises 18 residues. Germline values: CDR1 LNHDA, CDR2 SQIVND (reference sequence). The germline V and J ends were trimmed by 0 bases and 15 bases, with 30 bases remaining between them. In DNA form, the CDR3 reads TGTGCCAGTAGTATAGATCCGCCGGGGCATTCCCCCGGTTACAGAGGGTTCTTC. Translated, it gives CASSIDPPGHSPGYRGFF.

This clonotype was detected only a few times. The CDR3 sequence: CASSYSAARGADTQYF. The CDR3 DNA sequence: TGTGCCAGCAGTTACTCGGCAGCGAGAGGGGCTGATACGCAGTATTTT. This chain uses TRBV6-2 or TRBV6-3 with TRBJ2-3; D possibly uses TRBD1 or TRBD2 (5 bases each). The CDR3 extends over 16 amino acids. Germline CDR1 and CDR2: MNHEY and SVGEGT. V gave up 0 bases and J gave up 6 bases, with 16 bases separating them.

This clonotype was counted at least ten times. The rearrangement joins TRBV2 to TRBJ2-5; TRBD2 matches at 7 bases. This CDR3 has 12 residues. Looked up from germline, CDR1 is SNHLY and CDR2 is FYNNEI. The ends lost 8 bases at V and 5 bases at J; junction bases unmatched: 5. The CDR3 sequence is CASHGLGETQYF. The CDR3 region has the DNA TGTGCCAGCCACGGACTAGGGGAGACCCAGTACTTC.

The rearrangement joins TRBV20-1 to TRBJ2-5; D ambiguous. V was pared by 6 bases and J by 9 bases, with 14 bases between. The CDR3 extends over 11 amino acids. Germline loops: CDR1 DFQATT, CDR2 SNEGSKA (reference sequence). CDR3 nucleotide sequence: TGCAGTGCCTTTGTCAGGACGGCCCAGTACTTC. Translation gives CSAFVRTAQYF.

Remarks on this clonotype: A read error may explain this, as a much larger clone is one base away. V is TRBV7-8 and J is TRBJ1-2; D not certain. The CDR3 contains 17 residues. The V gene's germline CDR1 is SGHVS and CDR2 FQNEAQ. CDR3 residues: CASSLPGGGVTFYGCTF. CDR3 in DNA: TGTGCCAGCAGCTTACCGGGAGGCGGGGTTACATTCTATGGCTGCACCTTC. Combining the CDR3 with reference TRBV7-8 and TRBJ1-2 gives the whole variable domain GAGVSQSPRYKVAKRGQDVALRCDPISGHVSLFWYQQALGQGPEFLTYFQNEAQLDKSGLPSDRFFAERPEGSVSTLKIQRTQQEDSAVYLCASSLPGGGVTFYGCTFGSGTRLTVV.